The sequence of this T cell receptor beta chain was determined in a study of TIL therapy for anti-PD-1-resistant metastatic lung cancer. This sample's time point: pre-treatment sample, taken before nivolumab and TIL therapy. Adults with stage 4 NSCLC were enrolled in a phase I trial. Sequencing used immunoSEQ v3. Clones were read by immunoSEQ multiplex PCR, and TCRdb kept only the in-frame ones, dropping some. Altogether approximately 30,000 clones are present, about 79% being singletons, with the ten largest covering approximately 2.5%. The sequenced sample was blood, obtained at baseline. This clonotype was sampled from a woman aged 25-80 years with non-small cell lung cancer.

This chain's CDR3 is CASSLMWEGLGGELFF. In nucleotides, the CDR3 is TGCGCCAGCAGCTTAATGTGGGAGGGCCTCGGCGGGGAGCTGTTTTTT. The chain uses TRBV5-1 and TRBJ2-2; 7 bases fit TRBD2. CDR1 and CDR2 (germline): SGHRS, YFSETQ. The V and J ends lost 2 bases and 7 bases, in that order; junction bases with no gene match: 11. This CDR3 has 16 amino acids.